These 6 T cell receptor beta chains were sequenced from one sample in a study of vaccination effects on CD4 cells after COVID-19. Sequencing followed a ViraFEST assay step that expanded antigen-specific CD4+ T cells with viral peptide pools. Investigators separated out CD4+ T cells once 10 days of culture had passed. According to the study, vaccine recipients showed no prior SARS-CoV-2 infection and negative nucleocapsid antibodies. This table comes from immunoSEQ multiplex PCR, and its TCRdb copy is limited to in-frame clones, with some not included. The sample contains about 55,000 clones, under 75% of which appear only once. No antigen has been identified for these receptors. The starting material was CD4+ T cells from PBMCs cultured with SARS-CoV-2 spike peptides, obtained before COVID-19 vaccination. The receptors derive from a human donor who received a COVID-19 vaccine.

This sequence joins TRBV27 and TRBJ1-2; 9 bases are shared with TRBD1. CDR1 MNHEY and CDR2 SMNVEV come from the germline V gene (reference sequence). The V and J ends lost 4 bases and 5 bases, in that order; junction bases with no gene match: 11. This CDR3 is 16 amino acids long. DNA for the CDR3: TGTGCCAGCAGTTCTCTTTTACAGGGGGCGAAATATGGCTACACCTTC. Translated: CASSSLLQGAKYGYTF.

The chain is built from TRBV4-1 and TRBJ1-1; TRBD1 might be the D (5 bases). With 1 base removed from V and 3 bases from J, the gap between germline ends came to 15 bases. This CDR3 comprises 16 residues. Germline assignment: CDR1 MGHRA and CDR2 YSYEKL. Written as DNA, the CDR3 is TGCGCCAGCAGCCAAGTAGCGGGGGTTAAGGACACTGAAGCTTTCTTT. As protein: CASSQVAGVKDTEAFF.

This sequence joins TRBV29-1 and TRBJ1-2; no definite D call. Trimming took 3 bases from V and 8 from J, leaving 10 bases between them. Germline values: CDR1 SQVTM, CDR2 ANQGSEA. The CDR3 has 11 residues. As DNA, the CDR3 is TGCAGCGTTGATCTGGGAGTGGGCTACACCTTC. Translating it yields CSVDLGVGYTF.

The rearrangement joins TRBV9 to TRBJ2-5; D not certain. CDR1 is SGDLS, CDR2 YYNGEE, per germline. The CDR3 has 14 residues. The V gene lost 0 bases and the J gene lost 2 bases, with 8 bases spanning the gap. The CDR3 bases are TGTGCCAGCAGCGTAGCTGGGGTACAAGAGACCCAGTACTTC. Its translation: CASSVAGVQETQYF. The complete variable domain, with remaining parts taken from reference TRBV9 and TRBJ2-5, reads DSGVTQTPKHLITATGQRVTLRCSPRSGDLSVYWYQQSLDQGLQFLIQYYNGEERAKGNILERFSAQQFPDLHSELNLSSLELGDSALYFCASSVAGVQETQYFGPGTRLLVL.

The genes are TRBV5-1 and TRBJ1-1, with unresolved D. Germline V lookup: CDR1 SGHRS, CDR2 YFSETQ. Trimming stripped 3 bases from V and 3 bases from J, with 3 bases between. CDR3 length: 11 residues. In DNA form, the CDR3 reads TGCGCCAGCAGCTCGGACACTGAAGCTTTCTTT. It is translated as CASSSDTEAFF.

The chain's CDR3 is CTRGWNGRCPNEQFF. The CDR3, as DNA: TGCACCAGGGGGTGGAACGGGAGGTGCCCGAATGAGCAGTTCTTC. V usage is TRBV1 and J usage is TRBJ2-1; the DNA was not used to check the table's D call, TRBD2. TRBV1 is a documented pseudogene. This CDR3 has 15 amino acids.